These T cell receptor beta chains were read from a single sample in a study of blood T cells in healthy people across ages. Each CDR3 protein gets one entry after TCRdb re-called the 5' RACE reads with MiXCR. The profile shows 1.5 million to 2 million distinct CDR3 sequences, about 50% of them singletons. Sequencing input: blood. The source of these receptors is a woman aged 35 to 49 in good health. Both conserved end residues are part of each CDR3. The order of the fields is J gene, D gene, clone size, V gene, CDR3 protein, CDR3 DNA. D genes are given only for firm matches. Part of the rows lack a size; the others show once, few, many or a class for expanded clones.

J gene: TRBJ1-1
D gene: NA
clone size: NA
V gene: TRBV5-1
CDR3 protein: CASSLGQKVNTEAFF
CDR3 DNA: TGCGCCAGCAGCTTGGGACAGAAAGTGAACACTGAAGCTTTCTTT

J gene: TRBJ2-7
D gene: TRBD1
clone size: NA
V gene: TRBV4-1
CDR3 protein: CASSQVQDRANEQYF
CDR3 DNA: TGCGCCAGCAGCCAAGTCCAGGACAGGGCGAACGAGCAGTACTTC

J gene: TRBJ2-1
D gene: NA
clone size: NA
V gene: TRBV5-1
CDR3 protein: CASRSAGDNEQFF
CDR3 DNA: TGCGCCAGCAGATCGGCCGGGGACAATGAGCAGTTCTTC

J gene: TRBJ1-2
D gene: NA
clone size: NA
V gene: TRBV28
CDR3 protein: CASSPVRSSNYGYTF
CDR3 DNA: TGTGCCAGCAGTCCCGTGAGGTCATCTAACTATGGCTACACCTTC

J gene: TRBJ2-5
D gene: TRBD1
clone size: NA
V gene: TRBV7-9
CDR3 protein: CASSLATGTGISETQYF
CDR3 DNA: TGTGCCAGCAGCTTAGCGACAGGGACAGGGATAAGTGAGACCCAGTACTTC

J gene: TRBJ2-1
D gene: TRBD2
clone size: few
V gene: TRBV7-8
CDR3 protein: CASSLERGGRDNEQFF
CDR3 DNA: TGTGCCAGCAGCTTAGAGCGGGGGGGCCGGGACAATGAGCAGTTCTTC

J gene: TRBJ2-7
D gene: TRBD1
clone size: NA
V gene: TRBV6-6
CDR3 protein: CASISFLGQGQEQYF
CDR3 DNA: TGTGCCAGCATCTCCTTCCTAGGACAGGGGCAGGAGCAGTACTTC

J gene: TRBJ2-5
D gene: NA
clone size: NA
V gene: TRBV20-1
CDR3 protein: CGARREETQYF
CDR3 DNA: TGCGGTGCTAGACGGGAAGAGACCCAGTACTTC

J gene: TRBJ1-4
D gene: NA
clone size: few
V gene: TRBV20-1
CDR3 protein: CSARDKRTGINEKLFF
CDR3 DNA: TGCAGTGCTAGAGACAAGCGGACGGGAATTAATGAAAAACTGTTTTTT

J gene: TRBJ1-6
D gene: NA
clone size: few
V gene: TRBV20-1
CDR3 protein: CSARDPYNSPLHF
CDR3 DNA: TGCAGTGCTAGAGATCCCTATAATTCACCCCTCCACTTT

J gene: TRBJ2-5
D gene: NA
clone size: few
V gene: TRBV20-1
CDR3 protein: CSAPLRGRGETQYF
CDR3 DNA: TGCAGTGCCCCCCTCAGGGGAAGGGGAGAGACCCAGTACTTC

J gene: TRBJ2-3
D gene: NA
clone size: few
V gene: TRBV20-1
CDR3 protein: CSAIYLPGDTQYF
CDR3 DNA: TGCAGTGCTATTTACTTACCGGGGGATACGCAGTATTTT

J gene: TRBJ2-1
D gene: NA
clone size: NA
V gene: TRBV29-1
CDR3 protein: CSVEDSLNEQFF
CDR3 DNA: TGCAGCGTTGAAGACTCATTGAATGAGCAGTTCTTC

J gene: TRBJ2-7
D gene: TRBD1
clone size: NA
V gene: TRBV28
CDR3 protein: CASWRGGFYEQYF
CDR3 DNA: TGTGCCAGCTGGAGAGGGGGCTTCTACGAGCAGTACTTC

J gene: TRBJ2-7
D gene: TRBD2
clone size: few
V gene: TRBV5-1
CDR3 protein: CASSFGSGGDLSYNEQYF
CDR3 DNA: TGCGCCAGCAGCTTCGGGAGCGGGGGGGATCTTTCCTACAATGAGCAGTACTTC

J gene: TRBJ2-1
D gene: TRBD1
clone size: NA
V gene: TRBV7-2
CDR3 protein: CASSSDRGTRQTQFF
CDR3 DNA: TGTGCCAGCAGCTCCGACAGGGGGACTCGGCAGACCCAGTTCTTC

J gene: TRBJ2-1
D gene: TRBD2
clone size: NA
V gene: TRBV29-1
CDR3 protein: CSVGGSGGNNEQFF
CDR3 DNA: TGCAGCGTTGGGGGGAGCGGGGGGAACAATGAGCAGTTCTTC

J gene: TRBJ1-2
D gene: NA
clone size: few
V gene: TRBV27
CDR3 protein: CASSLSRGPTPYGYTF
CDR3 DNA: TGTGCCAGCAGTTTAAGTAGGGGCCCCACCCCCTATGGCTACACCTTC

J gene: TRBJ1-1
D gene: NA
clone size: few
V gene: TRBV20-1
CDR3 protein: CSAFRQNTEAFF
CDR3 DNA: TGCAGTGCTTTCAGGCAGAACACTGAAGCTTTCTTT

J gene: TRBJ2-3
D gene: TRBD2
clone size: few
V gene: TRBV6-5
CDR3 protein: CASSYSPSGASTDTQYF
CDR3 DNA: TGTGCCAGCAGTTACTCGCCGAGCGGGGCTAGCACAGATACGCAGTATTTT

J gene: TRBJ2-7
D gene: NA
clone size: NA
V gene: TRBV5-1
CDR3 protein: CASSTLNGPLYEQYF
CDR3 DNA: TGCGCCAGCAGCACCCTGAACGGACCCCTCTACGAGCAGTACTTC

J gene: TRBJ2-7
D gene: TRBD1
clone size: NA
V gene: TRBV4-3
CDR3 protein: CASSQETGGLDNEQYF
CDR3 DNA: TGCGCCAGCAGCCAAGAGACAGGGGGTCTCGACAATGAGCAGTACTTC

J gene: TRBJ2-3
D gene: TRBD2
clone size: few
V gene: TRBV9
CDR3 protein: CASSAVGGETDTQYF
CDR3 DNA: TGTGCCAGCAGCGCAGTCGGGGGGGAGACAGATACGCAGTATTTT

J gene: TRBJ2-6
D gene: NA
clone size: NA
V gene: TRBV5-1
CDR3 protein: CASSSFPGQLVSGANVLTF
CDR3 DNA: TGCGCCAGCAGCTCTTTTCCGGGACAACTCGTCTCTGGGGCCAACGTCCTGACTTTC

J gene: TRBJ1-6
D gene: TRBD1
clone size: few
V gene: TRBV20-1
CDR3 protein: CSAGGTGNMDSPLHF
CDR3 DNA: TGCAGTGCGGGGGGGACAGGGAATATGGATTCACCCCTCCACTTT

J gene: TRBJ1-2
D gene: NA
clone size: few
V gene: TRBV5-1
CDR3 protein: CASSPGGSAYGYTF
CDR3 DNA: TGCGCCAGCAGCCCCGGTGGCAGTGCCTATGGCTACACCTTC

J gene: TRBJ1-1
D gene: NA
clone size: NA
V gene: TRBV7-2
CDR3 protein: CASTLPPRTEAFF
CDR3 DNA: TGTGCCAGCACCCTCCCCCCCCGCACTGAAGCTTTCTTT

J gene: TRBJ1-5
D gene: NA
clone size: NA
V gene: TRBV15
CDR3 protein: CATSRGANQPQHF
CDR3 DNA: TGTGCCACCAGCAGAGGAGCAAATCAGCCCCAGCATTTT

J gene: TRBJ2-5
D gene: TRBD1
clone size: NA
V gene: TRBV6-5
CDR3 protein: CATQPGGLQETQYF
CDR3 DNA: TGTGCCACACAACCAGGGGGCCTCCAAGAGACCCAGTACTTC

J gene: TRBJ2-1
D gene: NA
clone size: NA
V gene: TRBV6-5
CDR3 protein: CATLGVGYNEQFF
CDR3 DNA: TGTGCCACCCTCGGGGTGGGATACAATGAGCAGTTCTTC

J gene: TRBJ2-4
D gene: TRBD1
clone size: NA
V gene: TRBV12-3/TRBV12-4
CDR3 protein: CASSRNPGQGLGEQYF
CDR3 DNA: TGTGCCAGCAGTCGAAACCCGGGACAGGGATTGGGGGAGCAGTACTTC

J gene: TRBJ1-2
D gene: TRBD1
clone size: NA
V gene: TRBV4-1
CDR3 protein: CASSQEQGINYGYTF
CDR3 DNA: TGCGCCAGCAGCCAAGAACAGGGGATTAACTATGGCTACACCTTC

J gene: TRBJ2-1
D gene: NA
clone size: few
V gene: TRBV10-3
CDR3 protein: CAISETLTRGTMNEQFF
CDR3 DNA: TGTGCCATCAGTGAGACACTGACTAGGGGGACGATGAATGAGCAGTTCTTC

J gene: TRBJ2-7
D gene: NA
clone size: few
V gene: TRBV4-3
CDR3 protein: CASSQGMAGSYEQYF
CDR3 DNA: TGCGCCAGCAGCCAAGGTATGGCGGGGTCATACGAGCAGTACTTC

J gene: TRBJ1-6
D gene: TRBD1
clone size: few
V gene: TRBV27
CDR3 protein: CASSLFPTGAVTPLHF
CDR3 DNA: TGTGCCAGCAGTTTATTCCCGACAGGGGCGGTAACACCCCTCCACTTT

J gene: TRBJ2-7
D gene: NA
clone size: NA
V gene: TRBV20-1
CDR3 protein: CSAELRGYEQYF
CDR3 DNA: TGCAGTGCTGAACTTAGGGGTTATGAGCAGTACTTC

J gene: TRBJ2-5
D gene: NA
clone size: NA
V gene: TRBV4-2
CDR3 protein: CASSRQSGGGQYF
CDR3 DNA: TGTGCCAGCAGCCGACAGTCTGGAGGAGGGCAGTACTTC

J gene: TRBJ2-2
D gene: TRBD1
clone size: NA
V gene: TRBV6-5
CDR3 protein: CASRMTGWDTGELFF
CDR3 DNA: TGTGCCAGCCGAATGACAGGGTGGGACACCGGGGAGCTGTTTTTT

J gene: TRBJ1-4
D gene: NA
clone size: few
V gene: TRBV7-9
CDR3 protein: CASSLPVVQEKLFF
CDR3 DNA: TGTGCCAGCAGCTTACCTGTAGTGCAAGAAAAACTGTTTTTT

J gene: TRBJ2-4
D gene: NA
clone size: NA
V gene: TRBV4-1
CDR3 protein: CASSQEGPMDIQYF
CDR3 DNA: TGCGCCAGCAGCCAAGAAGGGCCGATGGACATTCAGTACTTC

J gene: TRBJ2-7
D gene: TRBD1
clone size: few
V gene: TRBV6-2/TRBV6-3
CDR3 protein: CASSYGGQGEQSSYEQYF
CDR3 DNA: TGTGCCAGCAGTTACGGGGGACAGGGGGAGCAAAGCTCCTACGAGCAGTACTTC